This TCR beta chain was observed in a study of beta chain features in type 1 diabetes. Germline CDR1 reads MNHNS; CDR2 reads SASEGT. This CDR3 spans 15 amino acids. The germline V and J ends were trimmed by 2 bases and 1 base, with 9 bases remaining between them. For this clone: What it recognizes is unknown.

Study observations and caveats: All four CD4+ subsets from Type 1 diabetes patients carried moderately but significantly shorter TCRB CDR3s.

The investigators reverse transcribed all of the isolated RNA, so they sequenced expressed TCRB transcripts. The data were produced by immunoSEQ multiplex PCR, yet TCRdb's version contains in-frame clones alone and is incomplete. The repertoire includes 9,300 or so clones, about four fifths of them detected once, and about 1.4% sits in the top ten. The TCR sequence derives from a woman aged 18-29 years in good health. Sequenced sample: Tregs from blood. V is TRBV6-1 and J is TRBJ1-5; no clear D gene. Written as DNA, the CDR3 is TGTGCCAGCAGTGAAAGACGGAGAAGCAATCAGCCCCAGCATTTT. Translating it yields CASSERRRSNQPQHF.